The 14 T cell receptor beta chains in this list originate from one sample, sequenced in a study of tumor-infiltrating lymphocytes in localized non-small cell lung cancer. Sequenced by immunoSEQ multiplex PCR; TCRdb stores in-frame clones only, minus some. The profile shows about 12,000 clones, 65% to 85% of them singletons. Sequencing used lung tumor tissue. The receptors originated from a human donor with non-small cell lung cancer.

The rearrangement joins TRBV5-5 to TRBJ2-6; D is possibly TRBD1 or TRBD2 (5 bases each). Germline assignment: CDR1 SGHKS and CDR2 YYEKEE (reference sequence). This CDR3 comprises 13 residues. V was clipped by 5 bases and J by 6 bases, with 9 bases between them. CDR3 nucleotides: TGTGCCAGCAGGCTGGGGGAGGCCAACGTCCTGACTTTC. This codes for CASRLGEANVLTF.

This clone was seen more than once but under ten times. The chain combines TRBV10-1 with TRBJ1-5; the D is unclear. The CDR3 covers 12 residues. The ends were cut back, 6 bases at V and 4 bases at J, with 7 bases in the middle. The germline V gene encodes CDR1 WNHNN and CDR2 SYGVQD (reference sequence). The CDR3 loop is CASREVNQPQHF. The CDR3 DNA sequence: TGCGCCAGCAGGGAGGTAAATCAGCCCCAGCATTTT.

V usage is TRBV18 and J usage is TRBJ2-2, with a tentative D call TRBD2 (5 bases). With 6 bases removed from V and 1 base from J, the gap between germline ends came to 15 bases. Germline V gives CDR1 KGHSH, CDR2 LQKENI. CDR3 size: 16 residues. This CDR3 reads CASSRGRTLNTGELFF. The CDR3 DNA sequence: TGTGCCAGCTCCCGAGGCAGGACTTTGAACACCGGGGAGCTGTTTTTT.

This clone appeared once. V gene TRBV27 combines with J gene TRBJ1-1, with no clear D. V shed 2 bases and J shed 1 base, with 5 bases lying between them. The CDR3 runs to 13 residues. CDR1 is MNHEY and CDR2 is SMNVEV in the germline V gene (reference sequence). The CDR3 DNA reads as TGTGCCAGCAGTTTAGTGAGGAACACTGAAGCTTTCTTT. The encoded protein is CASSLVRNTEAFF.

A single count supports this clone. The CDR3 loop is CATSGASGGIGEQYF. CDR3 DNA: TGTGCCACCAGCGGGGCTTCCGGGGGGATAGGCGAGCAGTACTTC. The rearrangement joins TRBV15 to TRBJ2-7, with TRBD2 identical over 7 bases. CDR1 is LNHNV and CDR2 is YYDKDF in the germline V gene (reference sequence). V was pared by 5 bases and J by 6 bases, with 13 bases of the junction left unmatched. The CDR3 contains 15 residues.

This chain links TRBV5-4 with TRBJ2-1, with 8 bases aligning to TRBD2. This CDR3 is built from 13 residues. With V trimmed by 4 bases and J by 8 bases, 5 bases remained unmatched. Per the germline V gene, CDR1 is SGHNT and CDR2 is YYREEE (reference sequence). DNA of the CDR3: TGTGCCAGCAGCCCGACTAGCGCGGATGAGCAGTTCTTC. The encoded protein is CASSPTSADEQFF. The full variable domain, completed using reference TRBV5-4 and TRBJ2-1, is ETGVTQSPTHLIKTRGQQVTLRCSSQSGHNTVSWYQQALGQGPQFIFQYYREEENGRGNFPPRFSGLQFPNYSSELNVNALELDDSALYLCASSPTSADEQFFGPGTRLTVL.

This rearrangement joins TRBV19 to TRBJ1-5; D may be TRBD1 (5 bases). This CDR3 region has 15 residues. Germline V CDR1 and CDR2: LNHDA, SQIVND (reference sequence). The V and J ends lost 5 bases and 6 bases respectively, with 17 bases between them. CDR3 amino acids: CASSPMGGQGQPQHF. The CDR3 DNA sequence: TGTGCCAGTAGTCCTATGGGGGGTCAGGGTCAGCCCCAGCATTTT.

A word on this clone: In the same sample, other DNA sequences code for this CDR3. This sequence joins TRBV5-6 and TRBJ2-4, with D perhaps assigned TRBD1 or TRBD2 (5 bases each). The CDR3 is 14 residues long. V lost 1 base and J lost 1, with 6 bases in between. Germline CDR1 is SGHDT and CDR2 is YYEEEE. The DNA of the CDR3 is TGTGCCAGCAGCTTGTGGGGGGCCAAAAACATTCAGTACTTC. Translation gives CASSLWGAKNIQYF.

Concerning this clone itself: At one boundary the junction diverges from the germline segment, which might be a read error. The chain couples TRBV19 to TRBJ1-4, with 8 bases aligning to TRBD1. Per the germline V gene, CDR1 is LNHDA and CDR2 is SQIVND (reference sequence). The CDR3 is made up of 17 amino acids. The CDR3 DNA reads TGTGCCAGTAGTATCCGAACAGGGGGTAGAGCGAATGAAGAACTGTTTTTT. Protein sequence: CASSIRTGGRANEELFF. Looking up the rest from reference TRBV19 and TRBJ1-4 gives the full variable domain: DGGITQSPKYLFRKEGQNVTLSCEQNLNHDAMYWYRQDPGQGLRLIYYSQIVNDFQKGDIAEGYSVSREKKESFPLTVTSAQKNPTAFYLCASSIRTGGRANEELFFGSGTQLSVL.

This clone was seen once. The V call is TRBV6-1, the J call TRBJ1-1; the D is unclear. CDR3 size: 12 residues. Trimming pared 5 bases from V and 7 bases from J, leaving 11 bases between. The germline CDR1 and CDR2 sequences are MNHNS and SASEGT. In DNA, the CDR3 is TGTGCCAGCAGTCCCCGAAAGGGTGAAGCTTTCTTT. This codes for CASSPRKGEAFF.

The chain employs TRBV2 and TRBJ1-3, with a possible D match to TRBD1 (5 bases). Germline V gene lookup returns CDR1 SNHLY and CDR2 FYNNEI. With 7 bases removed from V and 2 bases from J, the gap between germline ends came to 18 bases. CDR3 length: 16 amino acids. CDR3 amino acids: CASILTGLRAGNTIYF. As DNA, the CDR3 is TGTGCCAGCATTCTTACAGGCCTCAGGGCTGGAAACACCATATATTTT.

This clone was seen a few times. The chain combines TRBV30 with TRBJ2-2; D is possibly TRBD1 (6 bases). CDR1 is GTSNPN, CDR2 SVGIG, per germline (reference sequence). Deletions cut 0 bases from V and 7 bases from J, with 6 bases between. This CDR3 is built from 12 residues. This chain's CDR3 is CAWSVGGGELFF. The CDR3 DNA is TGTGCCTGGAGTGTAGGGGGCGGGGAGCTGTTTTTT.

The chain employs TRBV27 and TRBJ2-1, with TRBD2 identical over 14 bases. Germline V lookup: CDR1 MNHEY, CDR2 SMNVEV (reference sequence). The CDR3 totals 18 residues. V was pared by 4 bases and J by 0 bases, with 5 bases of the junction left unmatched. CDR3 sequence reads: CASSSTSGRAGSYNEQFF. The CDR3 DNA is TGTGCCAGCAGTTCGACTAGCGGGAGGGCCGGCTCCTACAATGAGCAGTTCTTC.

The CDR3 nucleotides are TGTGCCATCAGTGAGGGACAGGGGACCGCTGGCTACACCTTC. Translation gives CAISEGQGTAGYTF. V is TRBV10-3 and J is TRBJ1-2, with 9 bases lining up with TRBD1. Germline CDR1 is ENHRY and CDR2 is SYGVKD. The CDR3 totals 14 residues. J gave up 7 bases and V 2 bases, and 5 bases lay outside the gene matches.